The sample holds a few counts of the clone carrying this T cell receptor (beta chain). Its antigen is currently unknown. This CDR3 contains 12 residues. CDR1 is SQVTM, CDR2 ANQGSEA, per germline. Trimming shortened V by 7 bases and J by 7 bases, and 16 bases separated the two germline ends. Cells sorted by CD45RO/CCR7/CD25/CD127/CD95/CD27 comprised CD4+ naive, central memory, regulatory and stem cell-like memory cells. Once sorted, every population was more than 95% pure. The data were obtained in a study of beta chain features in type 1 diabetes. Overall study results and limits: Compared with healthy donors, patients appeared to share more similar naive, central memory and regulatory TCRB repertoires.

As every portion of the isolated RNA was reverse transcribed, the sequencing read expressed TCRB transcripts. Naive, central memory and regulatory T cell samples produced a mean of about 4 million reads. Libraries were prepared by immunoSEQ multiplex PCR; TCRdb keeps only in-frame clonotypes and omits some of them. The top ten hold around 0.02% of the sample, which has 900,000 or so clones, 17% seen once. Input material: naive CD4+ T cells from blood. The receptor's source is a woman in her late teens or twenties in good health. The chain employs TRBV29-1 and TRBJ2-5; D not resolved. The CDR3 here is CSASRLVGTQYF. The DNA for the CDR3 is TGCAGCGCGTCCCGACTCGTAGGGACCCAGTACTTC. The full variable domain, rest sourced from reference TRBV29-1 and TRBJ2-5, is SAVISQKPSRDICQRGTSLTIQCQVDSQVTMMFWYRQQPGQSLTLIATANQGSEATYESGFVIDKFPISRPNLTFSTLTVSNMSPEDSSIYLCSASRLVGTQYFGPGTRLLVL.